This T cell receptor beta chain was retrieved from a study of shared clonotypes between healthy human individuals. Whole-study results and caveats: What rarefaction showed was incomplete sorted-subset sequencing despite large depth.

The germline gives CDR1 SGDLS, CDR2 YYNGEE. The CDR3 length is 13 residues. Trimming took 2 bases from V and 4 from J; bases not matched to a gene: 1. Turning to this clone: Its antigen is currently unknown.

Clones were sequenced by immunoSEQ multiplex PCR, and TCRdb holds only the in-frame ones, with some missing. The profile shows roughly 700,000 clones, under 80% of them singletons. The chain links TRBV9 to TRBJ2-5; 8 bases are a match to TRBD2. Sequencing used memory CD4+ T cells sorted from blood. Subset: CD45RA-negative fraction. The clonotype comes from a woman aged 25 to 39 in good health. CDR3 in DNA: TGTGCCAGCAGCGTGCTAGCGGGAGAGACCCAGTACTTC. Protein product: CASSVLAGETQYF.